This passage covers 30 T cell receptor beta chains from one sample sequenced in a study of blood T cell repertoires in COVID-19 (dated by TCRdb to between 2020 and 2021). The library relied on the immunoSEQ multiplex PCR assay. What TCRdb holds here is the immuneACCESS table cut down to in-frame rearrangements. Part of the clones is not present; checked against another copy, under half of the missing clones reflect an unresolved V gene, and the others are unexplained. The sample includes 250,000 to 300,000 clones, with around 91% observed a single time. The top ten clones comprise approximately 12% of the sample. Sequencing was carried out using peripheral blood. These receptors were taken from a woman aged 60-75 years with acute or convalescent COVID-19.

V is TRBV7-2 and J is TRBJ2-5; perhaps TRBD2 as D (6 bases). Between the trimmed V and J ends, which lost 2 bases and 5 bases, there was a span of 15 bases. CDR3 length equals 15 residues. CDR1 is SGHTA, CDR2 FQGNSA, per germline. The CDR3 here is CASSLFRRAGETQYF. The CDR3 DNA follows: TGTGCCAGCAGCTTATTTCGCAGGGCGGGGGAGACCCAGTACTTC.

This clone was observed once. This chain joins TRBV28 and TRBJ1-5; weak D call: TRBD1 (6 bases). Germline CDR1 and CDR2: MDHEN and SYDVKM. Trimming cost V 2 bases and J 3 bases, with 11 bases left between them. The CDR3 covers 15 residues. CDR3 sequence: CASSLEQGNNQPQHF. In DNA form, the CDR3 reads TGTGCCAGCAGTTTAGAACAGGGTAACAATCAGCCCCAGCATTTT. The variable domain in full, with the rest retrieved from reference TRBV28 and TRBJ1-5, is DVKVTQSSRYLVKRTGEKVFLECVQDMDHENMFWYRQDPGLGLRLIYFSYDVKMKEKGDIPEGYSVSREKKERFSLILESASTNQTSMYLCASSLEQGNNQPQHFGDGTRLSIL.

V is TRBV7-9 and J is TRBJ2-1, with a possible D match to TRBD1 (5 bases). The CDR3 consists of 13 residues. From germline, CDR1 is SEHNR and CDR2 FQNEAQ (reference sequence). V lost 0 bases to trimming and J lost 6 bases, with 6 bases between them. This CDR3 is CASSLAGANEQFF. The CDR3 DNA reads as TGTGCCAGCAGCTTAGCAGGGGCCAATGAGCAGTTCTTC.

The chain combines TRBV5-4 with TRBJ1-1, with 8 bases fitting TRBD1. V shed 6 bases, J shed 6 bases, and the junction held 10 bases outside the gene matches. The germline gives CDR1 SGHNT, CDR2 YYREEE (reference sequence). This CDR3 region has 14 residues. CDR3 bases: TGTGCCAGCACCCAGGACAGGGAAGTCTCTGAAGCTTTCTTT. It codes for CASTQDREVSEAFF.

This clone has only one observation. The rearrangement uses TRBV7-9 and TRBJ2-1; TRBD2 is a possible D gene (6 bases). The CDR3 runs 16 residues. V was clipped by 0 bases and J by 0 bases, with 9 bases between them. The germline V gene has CDR1 SEHNR and CDR2 FQNEAQ (reference sequence). CDR3 loop: CASSLAGGRSYNEQFF. The CDR3 region has the DNA TGTGCCAGCAGCTTAGCGGGAGGCCGCTCCTACAATGAGCAGTTCTTC.

V usage is TRBV12-3 or TRBV12-4 and J usage is TRBJ1-1; D ambiguous. V gave up 7 bases and J gave up 2 bases, with 5 bases separating them. The CDR3 is 11 amino acids. Here the CDR3 reads CASTVNTEAFF. The CDR3 DNA is TGTGCCAGCACCGTAAACACTGAAGCTTTCTTT.

This clone occurred a few times. The V gene is TRBV7-3, the J gene TRBJ1-6; D unresolved. This CDR3 comprises 14 residues. V was cut by 4 bases and J by 0 bases, with 4 bases left in between. The germline CDR1 and CDR2 sequences are SGHTA and FQGTGA. This CDR3 is CASSSSSYNSPLHF. CDR3 DNA sequence: TGTGCCAGCAGCTCCAGCTCCTATAATTCACCCCTCCACTTT.

The rearrangement uses TRBV4-3 and TRBJ2-7, with D tentatively TRBD2 (6 bases). The CDR3 spans 15 residues. Germline V gene sequence: CDR1 LGHNA, CDR2 YSLEER. V dropped 5 bases and J dropped 3 bases, with 17 bases sitting between them. The CDR3 reads CASSEPWRDFYEQYF. The CDR3 coding sequence is TGCGCCAGCAGCGAACCCTGGAGGGACTTCTACGAGCAGTACTTC.

The chain uses TRBV12-3 or TRBV12-4 and TRBJ1-1, with a weak D call TRBD1 (5 bases). The ends were cut back, 6 bases at V and 7 bases at J, with 15 bases in the middle. The CDR3 contains 13 residues. The CDR3 sequence: CASRTGLEIEAFF. CDR3 sequence (DNA): TGTGCCAGCAGGACGGGACTGGAAATTGAAGCTTTCTTT.

This chain uses TRBV7-9 with TRBJ1-1; 9 nucleotides match TRBD1. Germline CDR1 SEHNR, CDR2 FQNEAQ (reference sequence). Germline trimming cut 6 bases from V and 1 base from J; bases unmatched to any gene: 9. CDR3 length: 16 residues. The CDR3 DNA is TGTGCCAGCAGGCCTGGTATGGGACAGGGGAACACTGAAGCTTTCTTT. Encoded protein: CASRPGMGQGNTEAFF.

The gene calls are TRBV28 and TRBJ1-3, with D possibly TRBD1 on 6 matching bases. The CDR3 spans 16 residues. V was cut by 6 bases and J by 0 bases, with 15 bases left in between. Germline CDR1 is MDHEN and CDR2 is SYDVKM. CDR3 region: CASSAPGTSSGNTIYF. In DNA form, the CDR3 reads TGTGCCAGCAGCGCCCCCGGGACAAGCTCTGGAAACACCATATATTTT. The variable domain in full, completed from reference TRBV28 and TRBJ1-3, reads DVKVTQSSRYLVKRTGEKVFLECVQDMDHENMFWYRQDPGLGLRLIYFSYDVKMKEKGDIPEGYSVSREKKERFSLILESASTNQTSMYLCASSAPGTSSGNTIYFGEGSWLTVV.

This chain uses TRBV19 with TRBJ1-1, with D uncertain. The V end was cut by 1 base, the J end by 0 bases, with 6 bases between. The CDR3 is 14 residues long. Germline loops: CDR1 LNHDA, CDR2 SQIVND (reference sequence). CDR3 nucleotides: TGTGCCAGTAGTATAGCACAGATGAACACTGAAGCTTTCTTT. As protein: CASSIAQMNTEAFF.

The chain employs TRBV5-4 and TRBJ2-2; 14 bases fit TRBD2. This CDR3 comprises 18 residues. V lost 0 bases and J lost 6; bases outside the gene matches: 7. Germline assignment: CDR1 SGHNT and CDR2 YYREEE (reference sequence). The CDR3 region is CASSLGTSGRSLAGELFF. In nucleotides, the CDR3 is TGTGCCAGCAGCTTGGGGACTAGCGGGAGGAGTTTAGCCGGGGAGCTGTTTTTT. Full variable domain (outside the CDR3, taken from reference TRBV5-4 and TRBJ2-2): ETGVTQSPTHLIKTRGQQVTLRCSSQSGHNTVSWYQQALGQGPQFIFQYYREEENGRGNFPPRFSGLQFPNYSSELNVNALELDDSALYLCASSLGTSGRSLAGELFFGEGSRLTVL.

V and J are TRBV6-5 and TRBJ1-4; D unresolved. V shed 2 bases and J shed 5 bases, with 15 bases lying between them. In germline, CDR1 is MNHEY, CDR2 SVGAGI. This CDR3 has 16 amino acids. The CDR3 reads CASSYLESAGNEKLFF. CDR3 sequence (DNA): TGTGCCAGCAGTTACCTCGAAAGTGCAGGAAATGAAAAACTGTTTTTT.

This chain links TRBV27 with TRBJ1-4, with D possibly being TRBD1 (6 bases). The germline gives CDR1 MNHEY, CDR2 SMNVEV (reference sequence). The V and J ends lost 10 bases and 4 bases respectively, with 19 bases between them. The CDR3 sequence is 15 residues long. The CDR3 DNA sequence: TGTGCCACCGCAACAACAGGGTGGAGTAATGAAAAACTGTTTTTT. It translates to CATATTGWSNEKLFF.

The chain links TRBV2 to TRBJ2-5, with 7 nucleotides matching TRBD2. Germline V gives CDR1 SNHLY, CDR2 FYNNEI. This CDR3 contains 11 residues. The V segment lost 11 bases and the J segment 4 bases; nucleotides outside the gene matches: 4. As DNA, the CDR3 is TGTGCCGGAGCTAGCGGAGAGACCCAGTACTTC. Protein product: CAGASGETQYF. Full variable domain (rest looked up from reference TRBV2 and TRBJ2-5): EPEVTQTPSHQVTQMGQEVILRCVPISNHLYFYWYRQILGQKVEFLVSFYNNEISEKSEIFDDQFSVERPDGSNFTLKIRSTKLEDSAMYFCAGASGETQYFGPGTRLLVL.

The J gene is TRBJ2-1, the V gene TRBV27, with 7 bases matching TRBD1. The CDR3 extends over 13 amino acids. The trim removed 2 bases at V and 9 bases at J, leaving 4 bases unmatched. From germline, CDR1 is MNHEY and CDR2 SMNVEV (reference sequence). CDR3 loop: CASSLRTGSEQFF. The CDR3 DNA sequence: TGTGCCAGCAGTTTACGGACAGGTTCTGAGCAGTTCTTC.

The gene calls are TRBV14 and TRBJ2-3, with a weak D call TRBD1 (5 bases). Germline CDR1 and CDR2: SGHDN and FVKESK. V lost 8 bases to trimming and J lost 2 bases, with 17 bases between them. This CDR3 spans 15 amino acids. CDR3 amino acids: CASARGSWITDTQYF. CDR3 DNA sequence: TGTGCCAGCGCAAGGGGTTCTTGGATCACAGATACGCAGTATTTT.

The chain has TRBV2 and TRBJ2-7, with D perhaps TRBD1 (6 bases). The CDR3 length is 12 residues. Germline assignment: CDR1 SNHLY and CDR2 FYNNEI. The V end was cut by 10 bases, the J end by 0 bases, with 10 bases between. DNA for the CDR3: TGTGCCATCGGGGACAACTCCTACGAGCAGTACTTC. Translating gives CAIGDNSYEQYF.

This chain connects TRBV19 to TRBJ2-3; possible D gene TRBD1, 5 bases. The V end lost 3 bases, the J end lost 3 bases, and 10 bases lay between the germline ends. This CDR3 contains 14 residues. Germline lookup yields CDR1 LNHDA and CDR2 SQIVND (reference sequence). This CDR3 reads CASSIRRQTDTQYF. In DNA, the CDR3 is TGTGCCAGTAGTATTAGGAGACAGACAGATACGCAGTATTTT.

The chain combines TRBV5-5 with TRBJ1-1; 7 bases are a match to TRBD1. With 8 bases clipped from V and 2 bases from J, the junction kept 6 bases outside the gene matches. From germline, CDR1 is SGHKS and CDR2 YYEKEE (reference sequence). This CDR3 contains 13 residues. DNA for the CDR3: TGTGCCAGTACGGGACAGCTTAACACTGAAGCTTTCTTT. Its protein is CASTGQLNTEAFF.

This clone has only a few counts. V usage is TRBV3-1 (or the pseudogene TRBV3-2) and J usage is TRBJ2-2; tentatively, D is TRBD2 (6 bases). The CDR3 has 15 residues. V lost 1 base and J lost 3, with 9 bases in between. Germline loops: CDR1 LGHDT, CDR2 YNNKEL (reference sequence). This CDR3 reads CASSQGLVDTGELFF. The DNA of the CDR3 is TGTGCCAGCAGCCAAGGACTAGTGGACACCGGGGAGCTGTTTTTT.

The chain carries TRBV4-2 and TRBJ2-7; no clear D. The V end was cut by 3 bases, the J end by 5 bases, with 17 bases between. The CDR3 covers 15 residues. The germline V gene has CDR1 LGHNA and CDR2 YNFKEQ. CDR3 protein: CASSQLVGLNNEQYF. For the CDR3, the DNA is TGTGCCAGCAGCCAGCTTGTTGGTCTCAACAACGAGCAGTACTTC.

This CDR3 is CASSLGGSVNTEAFF. Here the CDR3 DNA reads TGTGCCAGCAGCTTGGGGGGCTCCGTGAACACTGAAGCTTTCTTT. V and J are TRBV5-4 and TRBJ1-1, with TRBD1 as a possible D gene (5 bases). The V end was cut by 0 bases, the J end by 0 bases, with 9 bases between. Germline CDR1 and CDR2: SGHNT and YYREEE (reference sequence). The CDR3 covers 15 residues.

The genes are TRBV24-1 and TRBJ2-1; 8 bases align to TRBD2. This CDR3 has 13 residues. The J segment lost 10 bases and the V segment lost 2 bases, leaving 3 bases of the junction unmatched. The germline V gene encodes CDR1 KGHDR and CDR2 SFDVKD. CDR3 DNA: TGTGCCACCAGTGATTCCGGGAGGGGGGAGCAGTTCTTC. Amino acid sequence: CATSDSGRGEQFF.

The genes are TRBV7-6 and TRBJ1-5; a weak D match, TRBD1 (5 bases). The V and J ends lost 5 bases and 4 bases respectively, with 21 bases between them. The CDR3 runs to 17 residues. The germline CDR1 and CDR2 sequences are SGHVS and FNYEAQ. Here the CDR3 reads CASSQSPYGAGNQPQHF. CDR3 in DNA: TGTGCCAGCAGCCAAAGTCCATATGGGGCCGGGAATCAGCCCCAGCATTTT.

The CDR3 DNA follows: TGCAGTGCCAACCGAGAATACGAGCAGTACTTC. Protein product: CSANREYEQYF. The gene calls are TRBV20-1 and TRBJ2-7; no reliable D call. This CDR3 spans 11 amino acids. CDR1 DFQATT and CDR2 SNEGSKA come from the germline V gene (reference sequence). Deletions cut 6 bases from V and 4 bases from J, with 10 bases between.

The rearrangement links TRBV27 to TRBJ2-2; 8 bases map to TRBD1. The junction had 9 bases not matched to a gene; V was cut back by 5 bases and J by 4 bases. From germline, CDR1 is MNHEY and CDR2 SMNVEV (reference sequence). This CDR3 spans 16 amino acids. Written as DNA, the CDR3 is TGTGCCAGCAGTCGACTCCAGGGGGCGAGCACCGGGGAGCTGTTTTTT. Its translation: CASSRLQGASTGELFF.

This chain uses TRBV19 with TRBJ2-3; D not certain. Trimming cost V 5 bases and J 1 base, with 7 bases left between them. This CDR3 is built from 13 residues. Germline CDR1 LNHDA, CDR2 SQIVND (reference sequence). DNA of the CDR3: TGTGCCAGTAGTCCCCTCGGCACAGATACGCAGTATTTT. Its translation: CASSPLGTDTQYF.

The chain uses TRBV18 and TRBJ2-7; 8 bases match TRBD2. The CDR3 is 17 amino acids. Germline CDR1 and CDR2: KGHSH and LQKENI. With 0 bases clipped from V and 2 bases from J, the junction kept 9 bases outside the gene matches. CDR3 loop: CASSPPQSASGPYEQYF. CDR3 nucleotide sequence: TGTGCCAGCTCACCACCGCAATCCGCTAGCGGGCCCTACGAGCAGTACTTC.